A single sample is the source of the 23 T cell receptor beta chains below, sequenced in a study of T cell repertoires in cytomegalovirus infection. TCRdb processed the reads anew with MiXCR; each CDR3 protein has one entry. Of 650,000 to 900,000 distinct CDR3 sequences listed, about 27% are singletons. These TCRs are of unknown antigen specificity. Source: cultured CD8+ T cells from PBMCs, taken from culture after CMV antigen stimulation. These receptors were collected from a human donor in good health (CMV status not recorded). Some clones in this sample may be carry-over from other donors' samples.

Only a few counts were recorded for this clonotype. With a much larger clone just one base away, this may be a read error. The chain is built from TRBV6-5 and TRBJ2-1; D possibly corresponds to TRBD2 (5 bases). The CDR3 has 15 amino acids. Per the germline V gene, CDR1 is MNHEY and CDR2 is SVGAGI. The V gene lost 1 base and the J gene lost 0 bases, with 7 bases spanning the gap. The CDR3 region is CASSYWESSYNEQFF. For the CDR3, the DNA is TGTGCCAGCAGTTACTGGGAGAGCTCCTACAATGAGCAGTTCTTC.

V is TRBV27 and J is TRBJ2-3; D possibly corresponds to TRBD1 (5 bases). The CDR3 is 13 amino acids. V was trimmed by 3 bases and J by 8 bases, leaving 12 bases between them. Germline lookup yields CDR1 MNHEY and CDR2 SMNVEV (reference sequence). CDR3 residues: CASSFFGALTQYF. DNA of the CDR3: TGTGCCAGCAGTTTCTTTGGGGCCCTTACGCAGTATTTT.

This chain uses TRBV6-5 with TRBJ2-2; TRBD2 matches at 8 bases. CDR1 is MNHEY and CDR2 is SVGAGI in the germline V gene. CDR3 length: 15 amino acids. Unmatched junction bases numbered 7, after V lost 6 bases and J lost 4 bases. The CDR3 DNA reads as TGTGCCAGCAGCCTACTAGCGGTGGGCACCGGGGAGCTGTTTTTT. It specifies CASSLLAVGTGELFF.

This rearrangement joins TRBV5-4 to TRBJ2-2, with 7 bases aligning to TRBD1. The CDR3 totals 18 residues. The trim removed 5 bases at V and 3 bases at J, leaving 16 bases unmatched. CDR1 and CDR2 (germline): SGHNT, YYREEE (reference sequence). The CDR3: CASRVTTDRQFDTGELFF. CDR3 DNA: TGTGCCAGCAGAGTTACGACGGACAGGCAATTCGACACCGGGGAGCTGTTTTTT.

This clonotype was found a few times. DNA of the CDR3: TGTGCCAGCAGTACGTTCCGGGGGGACTATGGCTACACCTTC. Protein sequence: CASSTFRGDYGYTF. The V and J genes are TRBV6-1 and TRBJ1-2, with D tentatively TRBD1 (5 bases). Between the trimmed V and J ends, which lost 5 bases and 3 bases, there was a span of 13 bases. The germline V gene encodes CDR1 MNHNS and CDR2 SASEGT. The CDR3 totals 14 residues.

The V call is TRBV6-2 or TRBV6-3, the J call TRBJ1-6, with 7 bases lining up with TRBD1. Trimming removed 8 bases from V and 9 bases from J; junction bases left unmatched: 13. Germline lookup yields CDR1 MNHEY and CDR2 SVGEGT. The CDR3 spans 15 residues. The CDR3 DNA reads TGTGCCAGCCGTGCCCTCGACAGGGATGGTTCACCCCTCCACTTT. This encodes CASRALDRDGSPLHF.

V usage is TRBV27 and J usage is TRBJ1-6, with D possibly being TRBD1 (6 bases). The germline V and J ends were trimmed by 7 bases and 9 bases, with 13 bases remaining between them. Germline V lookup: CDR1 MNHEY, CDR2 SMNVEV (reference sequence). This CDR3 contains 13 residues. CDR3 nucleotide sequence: TGTGCCAGCACCAGGGGAAGGGGTTCACCCCTCCACTTT. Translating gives CASTRGRGSPLHF.

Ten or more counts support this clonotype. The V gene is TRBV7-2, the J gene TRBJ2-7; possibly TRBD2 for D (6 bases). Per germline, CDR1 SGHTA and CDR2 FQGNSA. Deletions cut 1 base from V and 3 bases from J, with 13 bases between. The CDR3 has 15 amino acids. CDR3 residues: CASSLEAGPLYEQYV. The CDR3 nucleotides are TGTGCCAGCAGCTTAGAGGCGGGGCCTCTCTACGAGCAGTACGTC.

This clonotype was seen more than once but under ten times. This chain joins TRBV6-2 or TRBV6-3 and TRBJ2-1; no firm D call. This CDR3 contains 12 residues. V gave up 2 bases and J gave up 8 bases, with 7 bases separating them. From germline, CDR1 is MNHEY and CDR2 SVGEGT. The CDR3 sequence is CASSYTEYEQFF. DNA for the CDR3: TGTGCCAGCAGTTACACGGAATATGAGCAGTTCTTC.

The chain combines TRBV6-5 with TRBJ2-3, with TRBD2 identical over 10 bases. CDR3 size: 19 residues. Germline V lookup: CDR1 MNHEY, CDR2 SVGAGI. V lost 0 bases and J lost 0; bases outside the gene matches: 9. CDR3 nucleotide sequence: TGTGCCAGCAGTTACTCGACCGCTAGCGGGGGCCCAAGCACAGATACGCAGTATTTT. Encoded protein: CASSYSTASGGPSTDTQYF.

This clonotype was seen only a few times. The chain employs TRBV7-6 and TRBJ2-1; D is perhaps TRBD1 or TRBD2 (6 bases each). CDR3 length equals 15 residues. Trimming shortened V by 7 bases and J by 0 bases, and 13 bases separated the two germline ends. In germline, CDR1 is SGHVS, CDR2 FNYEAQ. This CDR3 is CASNEGGSSYNEQFF. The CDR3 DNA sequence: TGTGCCAGCAACGAGGGGGGTAGCTCCTACAATGAGCAGTTCTTC.

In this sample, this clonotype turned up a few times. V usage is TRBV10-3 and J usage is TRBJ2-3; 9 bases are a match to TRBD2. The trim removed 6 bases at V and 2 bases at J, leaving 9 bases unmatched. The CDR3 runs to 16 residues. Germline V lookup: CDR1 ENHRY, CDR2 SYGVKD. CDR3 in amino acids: CAIRGSGGYYTDTQYF. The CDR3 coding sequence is TGTGCCATCAGGGGTAGCGGGGGTTACTACACAGATACGCAGTATTTT.

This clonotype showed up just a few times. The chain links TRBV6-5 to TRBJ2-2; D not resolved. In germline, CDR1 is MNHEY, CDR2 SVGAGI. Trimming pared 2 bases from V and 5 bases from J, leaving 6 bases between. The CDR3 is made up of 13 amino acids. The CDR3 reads CASSYPYTGELFF. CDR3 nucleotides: TGTGCCAGCAGTTACCCTTATACCGGGGAGCTGTTTTTT.

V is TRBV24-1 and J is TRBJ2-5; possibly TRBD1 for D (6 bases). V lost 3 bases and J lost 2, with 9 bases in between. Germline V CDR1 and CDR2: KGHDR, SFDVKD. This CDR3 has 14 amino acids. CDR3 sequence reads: CATSDGGQQETQYF. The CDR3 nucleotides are TGTGCCACCAGTGATGGTGGACAGCAAGAGACCCAGTACTTC.

CDR3 in amino acids: CASSPSSPTTSTDTQYF. The CDR3 DNA follows: TGTGCCAGCAGCCCCAGTAGTCCTACCACTAGCACAGATACGCAGTATTTT. The chain combines TRBV7-2 with TRBJ2-3; the D is unclear. Trimming shortened V by 5 bases and J by 0 bases, and 18 bases separated the two germline ends. The CDR3 is made up of 17 amino acids. Germline V gene data show CDR1 as SGHTA and CDR2 as FQGNSA.

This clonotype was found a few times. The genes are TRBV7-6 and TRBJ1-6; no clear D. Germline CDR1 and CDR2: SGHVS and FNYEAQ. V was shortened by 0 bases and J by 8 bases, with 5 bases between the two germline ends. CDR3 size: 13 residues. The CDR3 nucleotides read TGTGCCAGCAGCTTAGCAGGATATTCACCCCTCCACTTT. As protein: CASSLAGYSPLHF.

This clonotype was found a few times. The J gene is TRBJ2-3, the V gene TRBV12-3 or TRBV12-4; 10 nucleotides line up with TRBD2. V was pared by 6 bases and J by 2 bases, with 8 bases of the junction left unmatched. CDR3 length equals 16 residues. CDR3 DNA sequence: TGTGCCAGCAGCTTTCTAGCGGGGGCGAACACAGATACGCAGTATTTT. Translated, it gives CASSFLAGANTDTQYF.

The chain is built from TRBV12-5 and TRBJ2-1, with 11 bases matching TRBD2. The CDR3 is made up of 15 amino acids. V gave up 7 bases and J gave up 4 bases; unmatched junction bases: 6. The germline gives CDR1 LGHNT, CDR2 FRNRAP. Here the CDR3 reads CASALTSGGYNEQFF. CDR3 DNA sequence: TGTGCTAGTGCCCTCACTAGCGGGGGATACAATGAGCAGTTCTTC.

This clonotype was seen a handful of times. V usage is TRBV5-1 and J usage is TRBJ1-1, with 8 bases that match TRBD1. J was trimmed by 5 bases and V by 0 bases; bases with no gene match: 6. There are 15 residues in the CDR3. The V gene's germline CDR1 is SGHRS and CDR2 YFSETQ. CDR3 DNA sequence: TGCGCCAGCAGCTTGGAGGGCAGGGGGCTGACTGAAGCTTTCTTT. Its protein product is CASSLEGRGLTEAFF.

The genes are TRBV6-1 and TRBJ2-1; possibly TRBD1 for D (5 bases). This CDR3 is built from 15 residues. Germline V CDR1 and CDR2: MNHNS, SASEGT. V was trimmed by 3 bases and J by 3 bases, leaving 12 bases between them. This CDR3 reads CASSEGSGYYNEQFF. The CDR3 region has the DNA TGTGCCAGCAGTGAGGGTTCAGGGTACTACAATGAGCAGTTCTTC.

CDR3 amino acids: CASGTGLAETNTGELFF. The DNA for the CDR3 is TGTGCCAGCGGAACGGGACTAGCGGAGACCAACACCGGGGAGCTGTTTTTT. The gene calls are TRBV2 and TRBJ2-2; TRBD2 agrees at 11 bases. There are 17 residues in the CDR3. Germline CDR1 and CDR2: SNHLY and FYNNEI. Losses at the gene ends were 8 bases for V and 2 bases for J; bases not matched to a gene: 10.

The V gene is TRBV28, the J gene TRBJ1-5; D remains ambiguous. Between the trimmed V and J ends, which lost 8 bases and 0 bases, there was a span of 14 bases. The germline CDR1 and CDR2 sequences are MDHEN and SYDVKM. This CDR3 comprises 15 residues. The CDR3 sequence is CASVYALYSNQPQHF. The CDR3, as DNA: TGTGCCAGCGTTTACGCCCTATATAGCAATCAGCCCCAGCATTTT.

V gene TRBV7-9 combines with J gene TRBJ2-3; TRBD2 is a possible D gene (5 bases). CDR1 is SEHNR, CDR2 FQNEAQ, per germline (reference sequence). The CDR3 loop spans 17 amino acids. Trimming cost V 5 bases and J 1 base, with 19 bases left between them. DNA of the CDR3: TGTGCCAGCAGCACTCCCGCTCCGGGGTCCGGCACAGATACGCAGTATTTT. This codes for CASSTPAPGSGTDTQYF.